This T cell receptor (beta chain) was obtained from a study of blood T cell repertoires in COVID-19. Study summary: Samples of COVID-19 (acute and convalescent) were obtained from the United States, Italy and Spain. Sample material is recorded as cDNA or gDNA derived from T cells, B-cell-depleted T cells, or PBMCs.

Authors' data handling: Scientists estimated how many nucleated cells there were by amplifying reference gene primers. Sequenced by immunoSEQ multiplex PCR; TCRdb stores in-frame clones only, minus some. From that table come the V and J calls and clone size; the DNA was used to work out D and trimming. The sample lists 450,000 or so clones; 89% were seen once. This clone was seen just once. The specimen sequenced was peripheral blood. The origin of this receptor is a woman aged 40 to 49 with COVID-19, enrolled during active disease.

CDR3 in DNA: TGTGCCAGGCCACTTAGGACAGTCTACGAGCAGTACTTC. It yields the protein CARPLRTVYEQYF. The V call is TRBV5-5, the J call TRBJ2-7, with D possibly being TRBD1 (6 bases). Between the trimmed V and J ends, which lost 8 bases and 3 bases, there was a span of 15 bases. The CDR3 covers 13 residues. Germline V gives CDR1 SGHKS, CDR2 YYEKEE (reference sequence).